The rows below give T cell receptor beta chains drawn from one sample of a study of blood T cells in healthy people across ages. One entry per CDR3 protein results from TCRdb running MiXCR on the 5' RACE reads. The data hold about 620,000 distinct CDR3 sequences, with approximately 21% observed a single time. The sample taken for sequencing was blood. The receptors originated from a man aged 70-80 years in good health. CDR3s include the opening cysteine and the closing phenylalanine or tryptophan. D genes are given only for firm matches. Size values are once, few and many counts, or a class for expanded clones, and some rows have none.

-	many	TRBV5-5	TRBJ2-6	TGTGCCAGCAGCGCGAGATCTGGGGCCAACGTCCTGACTTTC	CASSARSGANVLTF
TRBD2	few	TRBV7-2	TRBJ2-3	TGTGCCAGCAGCCCGGGAGGTTCTAGCACAGATACGCAGTATTTT	CASSPGGSSTDTQYF
-	-	TRBV7-3	TRBJ2-2	TGTGCCAGCAGCTTAAAACCGACAGGTCTAAACACCGGGGAGCTGTTTTTT	CASSLKPTGLNTGELFF
-	-	TRBV15	TRBJ2-1	TGTGCCACCAGCAGACCAGGACGGCCCCTTTACAATGAGCAGTTCTTC	CATSRPGRPLYNEQFF
TRBD2	few	TRBV9	TRBJ2-7	TGTGCCAGTGGACTAGGAAACTACGAGCAGTACTTC	CASGLGNYEQYF
TRBD2	-	TRBV19	TRBJ2-7	TGTGCCAGTAGTACGACTAGCGGGAGTATCTACGAGCAGTACTTC	CASSTTSGSIYEQYF
TRBD1	-	TRBV28	TRBJ1-2	TGTGCCAGCAGTACGGGACAGCGTTATGGTTACACCTTC	CASSTGQRYGYTF
TRBD2	-	TRBV7-8	TRBJ2-5	TGTGCCAGCGAACAAAATCCAGCGGGGGGGCTCATTTACGAGACCCAGTACTTC	CASEQNPAGGLIYETQYF
-	once	TRBV20-1	TRBJ2-2	TGCAGTGCTAGACTAGTTCGGTCCACCGGGGAGCTGTTTTTT	CSARLVRSTGELFF
TRBD1	few	TRBV20-1	TRBJ2-2	TGCAGTGCTAGCACAGGGGGGAGCACCGGGGAGCTGTTTTTT	CSASTGGSTGELFF
-	-	TRBV28	TRBJ2-4	TGTGCCTCTTCGACGGTGGTAGCCAAAAACATTCAGTACTTC	CASSTVVAKNIQYF
-	-	TRBV24-1	TRBJ2-6	TGTGCCACCAGTGACGCCTCGGGGCTGAAAGGGGCCAACGTCCTGACTTTC	CATSDASGLKGANVLTF
-	-	TRBV11-1	TRBJ2-7	TGTGCCAGCAGCTCAACAGACGGCGCACCCTACGAGCAGTACTTC	CASSSTDGAPYEQYF
-	-	TRBV6-2/TRBV6-3	TRBJ2-7	TGTGCCAGCAGTTCACCAACCTTGCCGGGACAAGTTATCTACGAGCAGTACTTC	CASSSPTLPGQVIYEQYF
-	many	TRBV28	TRBJ2-5	TGTGCCAGCAGCTCGTTGCGGACAGCTCAAGAGACCCAGTACTTC	CASSSLRTAQETQYF
-	-	TRBV6-6	TRBJ2-6	TGTGCCAGCAGTTATAAGCTTAACTCTGGGGCCAACGTCCTGACTTTC	CASSYKLNSGANVLTF
-	few	TRBV6-6	TRBJ2-4	TGTGCCAGCAGTTACACCAGGGAGGCCAAAAACATTCAGTACTTC	CASSYTREAKNIQYF
-	-	TRBV20-1	TRBJ2-3	TGCAGTGCTAGAGAGTCTAGTATCCCAGGCACAGATACGCAGTATTTT	CSARESSIPGTDTQYF
TRBD2	few	TRBV4-1	TRBJ2-7	TGCGCCAGCAGCCCAGTGATAGGACTAGCGGGAGTTTTTTACGAGCAGTACTTC	CASSPVIGLAGVFYEQYF
-	few	TRBV2	TRBJ2-5	TGTGCCAGCCACCGCCTCGTCAACATGGGAGAGACCCAGTACTTC	CASHRLVNMGETQYF
TRBD1	many	TRBV6-4	TRBJ1-4	TGTGCCAGCAGTGCAAATTCCGGGACAGGGAATGAAAAACTGTTTTTT	CASSANSGTGNEKLFF
-	few	TRBV10-3	TRBJ2-7	TGTGCCATCAGTGAGTCCCGCTACGAGCAGTACTTC	CAISESRYEQYF
TRBD1	-	TRBV20-1	TRBJ1-2	TGCAGTGCAGGGACAGCGGTCGGTGGCTACACCTTC	CSAGTAVGGYTF
-	few	TRBV5-1	TRBJ2-7	TGCGCCAGCAGCTTTCCCAGCTCCTACGAGCAGTACTTC	CASSFPSSYEQYF
TRBD1	-	TRBV20-1	TRBJ2-1	TGCAGTGCTGGGACAGGGAGCGAGCAGTTCTTC	CSAGTGSEQFF
-	-	TRBV18	TRBJ2-1	TGTGCCAGCTCACCACTTAGCGGGACAGCCTACAATGAGCAGTTCTTC	CASSPLSGTAYNEQFF
-	-	TRBV6-5	TRBJ2-4	TGTGCCAGCAGCCCAGGGGCAGGAGTCAAAAACATTCAGTACTTC	CASSPGAGVKNIQYF
-	few	TRBV29-1	TRBJ2-5	TGCAGCGTTGAGGAGGGGGACGGTGAGACCCAGTACTTC	CSVEEGDGETQYF
TRBD2	-	TRBV7-8	TRBJ2-7	TGTGCCAGCAGCTTAGAGTGGCTAGCGGAAAGCTCCTACGAGCAGTACTTC	CASSLEWLAESSYEQYF
TRBD1	many	TRBV29-1	TRBJ1-1	TGCAGCGTTGAAGGGACAGGGCACGGCACTGAAGCTTTCTTT	CSVEGTGHGTEAFF
-	many	TRBV20-1	TRBJ2-6	TGCAGTGCGCCGTACTCTGGGGCCAACGTCCTGACTTTC	CSAPYSGANVLTF
-	-	TRBV6-1	TRBJ2-1	TGTGCCAGCAGTGAAGTTTGGACAGCATACAATGAGCAGTTCTTC	CASSEVWTAYNEQFF
TRBD2	-	TRBV20-1	TRBJ2-1	TGCAGTGCTCGGTTAAGCGGGGCTAGCTCCTACAATGAGCAGTTCTTC	CSARLSGASSYNEQFF
-	once	TRBV7-6	TRBJ1-4	TGTGCCAGCAGCTTAGTGGGGGACACCTCCGCCGGGGTTGAAAAACTGTTTTTT	CASSLVGDTSAGVEKLFF
-	-	TRBV9	TRBJ2-6	TGCGCCAGCAGCCTAGGACCTTCCGCCGAGGCCAACGTCCTGACTTTC	CASSLGPSAEANVLTF
TRBD2	many	TRBV12-3/TRBV12-4	TRBJ2-1	TGTGCCAGCAGTTTCGGTTTTAGCGGGAGCTATGAGCAGTTCTTC	CASSFGFSGSYEQFF
-	-	TRBV11-2	TRBJ1-6	TGTGCCAGCAGCTTATCCCCGGAGCCGGCCAATTCACCCCTCCACTTT	CASSLSPEPANSPLHF
TRBD2	few	TRBV7-2	TRBJ2-1	TGTGCCAGCAGCGCTAGCGGAGCCTCCTACAATGAGCAGTTCTTC	CASSASGASYNEQFF
TRBD1	-	TRBV27	TRBJ2-3	TGTGCCAGCAAGCAGGGGGCGCAGAATACGCAGTATTTT	CASKQGAQNTQYF
TRBD1	few	TRBV10-3	TRBJ2-7	TGTGCCATCAGTAAGGACAGGGCCTACGAGCAGTACTTC	CAISKDRAYEQYF